This T cell receptor beta chain was recorded in a study of control samples from healthy donors and cancer patients. This CDR3 is 16 amino acids long. Germline values: CDR1 SEHNR, CDR2 FQNEAQ (reference sequence). The ends were cut back, 7 bases at V and 0 bases at J, with 17 bases in the middle. Libraries were prepared by immunoSEQ multiplex PCR; TCRdb keeps only in-frame clonotypes and omits some of them. The table includes under 300,000 clones, over 75% detected once. The rearrangement joins TRBV7-9 to TRBJ2-3; no firm D call. Sequenced input: PBMCs. This clonotype was obtained from a woman aged 55-69 years with lung cancer. DNA of the CDR3: TGTGCCAGCATCCCCCCTAGTCAAATCAGCACAGATACGCAGTATTTT. Its protein is CASIPPSQISTDTQYF. Complete variable domain (other parts from reference TRBV7-9 and TRBJ2-3): DTGVSQNPRHKITKRGQNVTFRCDPISEHNRLYWYRQTLGQGPEFLTYFQNEAQLEKSRLLSDRFSAERPKGSFSTLEIQRTEQGDSAMYLCASIPPSQISTDTQYFGPGTRLTVL.